The entry below gives a single TCR beta chain sequence along with its context. Its antigen is undetermined. The sample comes from a study of post-analysis software for immune sequencing data. Study-wide background: Several disease courses (relapsing-remitting, secondary progressive and progressive-relapsing) of multiple sclerosis were included. Overall study findings and caveats: Comparison of patients with controls showed five TRBV segments more frequent in patients, TRBV5-6, TRBV5-1 and TRBV20-1 among them. Normalized Chao1 diversity was significantly lower in multiple sclerosis patients than in controls.

V dropped 0 bases and J dropped 0 bases, with 9 bases sitting between them. Germline values: CDR1 SQVTM, CDR2 ANQGSEA. There are 15 residues in the CDR3. Built from TCR beta cDNA, the libraries had unique molecular identifiers in them. One entry per CDR3 protein, called by TCRdb with MiXCR from the PCR reads. The sample has about 770,000 distinct CDR3 sequences, around 45% seen once. The sequencing input was blood. The receptor comes from a girl aged 10-17 years with multiple sclerosis. This rearrangement joins TRBV29-1 to TRBJ2-4; maybe TRBD1 (5 bases). The CDR3 region is CSVEEPTVAKNIQYF. The CDR3 nucleotides read TGCAGCGTTGAAGAGCCGACAGTAGCCAAAAACATTCAGTACTTC.